The sequence of this T cell receptor beta chain was determined in a study of cytomegalovirus exposure and HLA in healthy donors. The germline gives CDR1 MNHEY, CDR2 SMNVEV (reference sequence). This CDR3 contains 11 residues. Losses at the gene ends were 4 bases for V and 14 bases for J; bases not matched to a gene: 5. The PCR made use of 60 Vbeta and 13 Jbeta primers. Sequenced by immunoSEQ multiplex PCR; TCRdb stores in-frame clones only, minus some. The data contain under 200,000 clones, around 80% of them seen just once; the ten biggest clones take up 4.5% to 6%. The sample comprised PBMCs. The rearrangement joins TRBV27 to TRBJ2-1, with 7 nucleotides matching TRBD1. The receptor comes from a man aged 35-49 years in good health and CMV-seronegative. The CDR3 nucleotides are TGTGCCAGCAGTTACGGACAGGTGGAGTTCTTC. Translation gives CASSYGQVEFF.